The 22 T cell receptor beta chains below were found in one sample sequenced in a study of CD8 T cells in ankylosing spondylitis. TCRdb reprocessed the 5' RACE reads via MiXCR and lists one record per CDR3 protein. This table has a few hundred thousand distinct CDR3 sequences, around 20% appearing once. Material: blood, either unsorted or a sorted T cell fraction (not recorded which). All receptors come from a female donor with ankylosing spondylitis or in good health (not recorded which).

The table lists this clonotype with many counts. The chain recombines TRBV20-1 with TRBJ2-5, with D hard to call. The CDR3 has 12 residues. Germline CDR1 reads DFQATT; CDR2 reads SNEGSKA (reference sequence). In nucleotides, the CDR3 is TGCAGCATTCCCAGTAATAGTGAGACCCAGTACTTC. Its protein product is CSIPSNSETQYF.

J is TRBJ2-5 and V is TRBV5-1, with D unclear. V lost 2 bases and J lost 7, with 9 bases in between. CDR3 length equals 12 residues. Germline CDR1 and CDR2: SGHRS and YFSETQ. CDR3 bases: TGCGCCAGCAGCTTAGGCATCGGGACCCAGTACTTC. Amino acids: CASSLGIGTQYF.

V and J are TRBV12-3 or TRBV12-4 and TRBJ2-2; possible D gene TRBD1, 6 bases. The CDR3 is made up of 15 amino acids. V was pared by 7 bases and J by 5 bases, with 17 bases between. The CDR3 protein is CASTPAGRGTGELFF. The CDR3 coding sequence is TGTGCCAGCACCCCGGCGGGTAGGGGGACCGGGGAGCTGTTTTTT.

This clonotype was detected many times. The CDR3 bases are TGTGCCAGCAGCCGATTAGCGGGAGCGGGCTACGAGCAGTACTTC. Translating it yields CASSRLAGAGYEQYF. This chain links TRBV7-2 with TRBJ2-7; 9 nucleotides line up with TRBD2. The germline V gene has CDR1 SGHTA and CDR2 FQGNSA. The CDR3 consists of 15 residues. Losses at the gene ends were 5 bases for V and 3 bases for J; bases not matched to a gene: 8.

J is TRBJ2-7 and V is TRBV20-1, with D unresolved. The CDR3 contains 13 residues. The germline V gene encodes CDR1 DFQATT and CDR2 SNEGSKA (reference sequence). Trimming stripped 1 base from V and 0 bases from J, with 7 bases between. In DNA, the CDR3 is TGCAGTGCTAGAGGAGCAAACTCCTACGAGCAGTACTTC. Translation gives CSARGANSYEQYF.

This clonotype was observed at least ten times. This rearrangement joins TRBV7-2 to TRBJ2-7, with D perhaps being TRBD1 or TRBD2 (5 bases each). The CDR3 totals 15 residues. The germline V gene has CDR1 SGHTA and CDR2 FQGNSA. Trimming removed 0 bases from V and 0 bases from J, with 9 bases in between. The CDR3 reads CASSLAGTSSYEQYF. DNA of the CDR3: TGTGCCAGCAGCTTAGCTGGGACCAGCTCCTACGAGCAGTACTTC.

CDR3 in DNA: TGTGCCAGCAGTGGGACGGGGCGGGGAGCAAATCAGCCCCAGCATTTT. This encodes CASSGTGRGANQPQHF. V is TRBV6-1 and J is TRBJ1-5; a weak D match, TRBD1 (5 bases). The CDR3 contains 16 residues. CDR1 and CDR2 (germline): MNHNS, SASEGT. V was trimmed by 4 bases and J by 4 bases, leaving 17 bases between them.

This clonotype was detected only a few times. The J gene is TRBJ2-5, the V gene TRBV20-1; no firm D call. The germline CDR1 and CDR2 sequences are DFQATT and SNEGSKA (reference sequence). V dropped 5 bases and J dropped 2 bases, with 15 bases sitting between them. This CDR3 spans 14 amino acids. The CDR3 bases are TGCAGTGCTCCCGCCCTGGGGTCTCAAGAGACCCAGTACTTC. Translation gives CSAPALGSQETQYF.

The table lists this clonotype with a few counts. This rearrangement joins TRBV19 to TRBJ2-5; a weak D match, TRBD1 (5 bases). Germline CDR1 LNHDA, CDR2 SQIVND (reference sequence). CDR3 size: 14 residues. V lost 3 bases to trimming and J lost 5 bases, with 13 bases between them. The CDR3 here is CASSIRVFGETQYF. The CDR3 bases are TGTGCCAGTAGTATCAGGGTCTTCGGGGAGACCCAGTACTTC.

The V call is TRBV27, the J call TRBJ2-2; the D gene could be TRBD1 or TRBD2 (5 bases each). CDR1 and CDR2 (germline): MNHEY, SMNVEV (reference sequence). V gave up 1 base and J gave up 4 bases, with 16 bases separating them. The CDR3 is 17 amino acids. The DNA for the CDR3 is TGTGCCAGCAGTTTATGGGCAGGGAGCGATTCCACCGGGGAGCTGTTTTTT. It yields the protein CASSLWAGSDSTGELFF.

The genes are TRBV5-1 and TRBJ2-1; D unclear. Trimming shortened V by 4 bases and J by 2 bases, and 4 bases separated the two germline ends. The CDR3 runs to 12 residues. In germline, CDR1 is SGHRS, CDR2 YFSETQ. As DNA, the CDR3 is TGCGCCAGCAGCATTCCCTACAATGAGCAGTTCTTC. Its protein is CASSIPYNEQFF.

The V gene is TRBV7-2, the J gene TRBJ2-3; D gene uncertain. With 2 bases removed from V and 2 bases from J, the gap between germline ends came to 5 bases. Per the germline V gene, CDR1 is SGHTA and CDR2 is FQGNSA. There are 13 residues in the CDR3. CDR3 sequence reads: CASSLQITDTQYF. In nucleotides, the CDR3 is TGTGCCAGCAGCTTACAGATCACAGATACGCAGTATTTT.

This clonotype has at least ten counts. This rearrangement joins TRBV10-3 to TRBJ2-7; D not resolved. The CDR3 sequence is 16 residues long. The V end was cut by 4 bases, the J end by 0 bases, with 16 bases between. The V gene's germline CDR1 is ENHRY and CDR2 SYGVKD. The CDR3 DNA is TGTGCCATCAGTGTCGGACCTACACAAAGCTCCTACGAGCAGTACTTC. This encodes CAISVGPTQSSYEQYF.

The J gene is TRBJ1-2, the V gene TRBV7-2; TRBD1 is a possible D gene (5 bases). The CDR3 is made up of 13 amino acids. V was shortened by 6 bases and J by 7 bases, with 15 bases between the two germline ends. Looked up from germline, CDR1 is SGHTA and CDR2 is FQGNSA. The CDR3 is CASRPQAGSGYTF. The CDR3 DNA reads as TGTGCCAGCAGACCACAGGCAGGGTCTGGCTACACCTTC.

The chain uses TRBV20-1 and TRBJ2-3, with TRBD2 identical over 13 bases. V was pared by 1 base and J by 3 bases, with 4 bases of the junction left unmatched. The CDR3 is 16 amino acids. The germline V gene encodes CDR1 DFQATT and CDR2 SNEGSKA (reference sequence). CDR3 protein: CSARAGTSGETDTQYF. The CDR3 DNA reads as TGCAGTGCTAGAGCTGGGACTAGCGGGGAGACAGATACGCAGTATTTT.

The V and J genes are TRBV6-1 and TRBJ2-7; 7 bases are a match to TRBD1. The CDR3 length is 13 residues. Per germline, CDR1 MNHNS and CDR2 SASEGT. Unmatched junction bases numbered 6, after V lost 7 bases and J lost 3 bases. CDR3 sequence reads: CASKGAGDYEQYF. CDR3 nucleotides: TGTGCCAGCAAGGGGGCAGGAGACTACGAGCAGTACTTC.

Many counts were recorded for this clonotype. This chain connects TRBV24-1 to TRBJ1-5; D ambiguous. From germline, CDR1 is KGHDR and CDR2 SFDVKD. V lost 9 bases and J lost 0, with 14 bases in between. The CDR3 is made up of 15 amino acids. The CDR3 nucleotides are TGTGCCACCTCCTTTTGGCGAGGTAGCAATCAGCCCCAGCATTTT. Translating gives CATSFWRGSNQPQHF.

The J gene is TRBJ2-1, the V gene TRBV7-2; 10 bases match TRBD2. Trimming took 4 bases from V and 7 from J; bases not matched to a gene: 13. This CDR3 is built from 17 residues. The germline CDR1 and CDR2 sequences are SGHTA and FQGNSA. CDR3 in amino acids: CASSSFRASGRINEQFF. The CDR3 bases are TGTGCCAGCAGCTCTTTTAGGGCTAGCGGGAGAATTAATGAGCAGTTCTTC.

This clonotype was seen a handful of times. The gene calls are TRBV25-1 and TRBJ1-5; no clear D gene. Deletions cut 6 bases from V and 3 bases from J, with 6 bases between. The V gene's germline CDR1 is MGHDK and CDR2 SYGVNS. The CDR3 has 12 residues. The CDR3 spells CASSFPNQPQHF. CDR3 coding DNA: TGTGCCAGCAGCTTTCCCAATCAGCCCCAGCATTTT.

The chain combines TRBV20-1 with TRBJ1-2; 10 bases are shared with TRBD1. The germline CDR1 and CDR2 sequences are DFQATT and SNEGSKA (reference sequence). V lost 4 bases and J lost 8; bases outside the gene matches: 7. This CDR3 is built from 13 residues. CDR3 in DNA: TGCAGTGCTAAGACAGGGGGCGCGACCGGCTACACCTTC. It specifies CSAKTGGATGYTF.

This clonotype has just a few counts. The chain recombines TRBV21-1 with TRBJ2-1; the table's D call TRBD2 went unverified against the DNA. TRBV21-1 has pseudogene status. The CDR3 is made up of 17 amino acids. The CDR3 region has the DNA TGTGCCAGCAGCCCACTCTCTAGCGGGAGGCCATACAATGAGCAGTTCTTC. Its translation: CASSPLSSGRPYNEQFF.

The chain uses TRBV5-1 and TRBJ2-1; D is possibly TRBD2 (7 bases). With 4 bases removed from V and 9 bases from J, the gap between germline ends came to 17 bases. CDR1 SGHRS and CDR2 YFSETQ come from the germline V gene. This CDR3 contains 14 residues. The CDR3 DNA reads TGCGCCAGCAGCCCCGTCGGGGGGCTTGCTGAGCAGTTCTTC. Its translation is CASSPVGGLAEQFF.